What follows are 10 T cell receptor beta chains derived from one specimen sequenced in a study of neurological immune-mediated disorders. Time point reported: technical triplicate 3. Using its own MiXCR run on the 5' RACE reads, TCRdb lists one record per CDR3 protein. The data contain 25,000 to 35,000 distinct CDR3 sequences, about 17% of them singletons. Sequences were obtained from CD4+ T cells from blood. The receptors stem from a female donor with HTLV-1-associated myelopathy (HAM/TSP).

This clonotype was detected many times. The chain couples TRBV19 to TRBJ1-5, with a tentative D call TRBD1 (6 bases). Germline V gives CDR1 LNHDA, CDR2 SQIVND (reference sequence). The ends were cut back, 0 bases at V and 2 bases at J, with 14 bases in the middle. CDR3 size: 17 residues. The CDR3 loop is CASSIDARGAGNQPQHF. For the CDR3, the DNA is TGTGCCAGTAGTATAGATGCGCGGGGGGCGGGCAATCAGCCCCAGCATTTT.

By share of the sample, this clonotype is medium-sized. The V gene is TRBV20-1, the J gene TRBJ2-3; no clear D gene. Trimming cost V 0 bases and J 5 bases, with 18 bases left between them. This CDR3 has 16 residues. Germline CDR1 is DFQATT and CDR2 is SNEGSKA (reference sequence). The CDR3, as DNA: TGCAGTGCTAGAGATAGTTGGCAGGAGATGGTAGATACGCAGTATTTT. Translating it yields CSARDSWQEMVDTQYF.

This clonotype was found a few times. One junction end disagrees with the germline gene, perhaps due to a read error. V and J are TRBV7-7 and TRBJ1-5; a possible D gene is TRBD1 (5 bases). Germline V gives CDR1 SSHAT, CDR2 FNYEAQ (reference sequence). The CDR3 totals 17 residues. CDR3 region: CASSLLWGVHSNQPQHF. The DNA of the CDR3 is TGTGCTAGCAGCTTGCTCTGGGGGGTCCATAGCAATCAGCCCCAGCATTTT.

V is TRBV20-1 and J is TRBJ2-3, with 9 nucleotides matching TRBD2. V dropped 6 bases and J dropped 2; count of bases not matched to a gene: 9. Germline V lookup: CDR1 DFQATT, CDR2 SNEGSKA (reference sequence). There are 15 residues in the CDR3. The CDR3 region has the DNA TGCAGTGCAACAGAGACTAGCGGCTTCACAGATACGCAGTATTTT. Protein: CSATETSGFTDTQYF.

This clonotype was counted ten times or more. CDR3 loop: CASSLGGRERYEQYF. The CDR3 coding sequence is TGTGCCAGCAGCTTAGGCGGGAGAGAAAGGTACGAGCAGTACTTC. The chain links TRBV7-2 to TRBJ2-7; 7 bases fit TRBD2. The germline CDR1 and CDR2 sequences are SGHTA and FQGNSA. Unmatched junction bases numbered 7, after V lost 1 base and J lost 4 bases. This CDR3 is 15 amino acids long. The complete variable domain, with remaining parts taken from reference TRBV7-2 and TRBJ2-7, reads GAGVSQSPSNKVTEKGKDVELRCDPISGHTALYWYRQSLGQGLEFLIYFQGNSAPDKSGLPSDRFSAERTGGSVSTLTIQRTQQEDSAVYLCASSLGGRERYEQYFGPGTRLTVT.

This clonotype was found many times. V gene TRBV7-8 combines with J gene TRBJ2-7; D uncertain. In germline, CDR1 is SGHVS, CDR2 FQNEAQ. Trimming left V 1 base short and J 4 bases short, with 8 bases between. This CDR3 region has 13 residues. This chain's CDR3 is CASSLGVGYEQYF. As DNA, the CDR3 is TGTGCCAGCAGCTTAGGTGTAGGGTACGAGCAGTACTTC.

This clonotype is classed as medium-sized (0.01 to 0.1%). The chain uses TRBV18 and TRBJ1-2; D remains ambiguous. CDR3 length equals 14 residues. Trimming left V 0 bases short and J 2 bases short, with 7 bases between. Germline-derived CDR1 and CDR2 are KGHSH and LQKENI. CDR3 nucleotide sequence: TGTGCCAGCTCACCACCGAACGGAAACTATGGCTACACCTTC. Translating gives CASSPPNGNYGYTF.

There are many counts of this clonotype. The chain combines TRBV7-9 with TRBJ1-1, with 8 bases matching TRBD1. The ends lost 4 bases at V and 1 base at J; junction bases unmatched: 5. Germline CDR1 and CDR2: SEHNR and FQNEAQ (reference sequence). The CDR3 has 15 amino acids. CDR3 nucleotide sequence: TGTGCCAGCAGCTCGAGGACAGGGTCGAACACTGAAGCTTTCTTT. Amino acid sequence: CASSSRTGSNTEAFF.

This clonotype showed up many times. The chain uses TRBV5-1 and TRBJ2-5; TRBD2 agrees at 7 bases. The V gene's germline CDR1 is SGHRS and CDR2 YFSETQ. CDR3 length: 13 residues. The J segment lost 4 bases and the V segment lost 1 base, leaving 1 base of the junction unmatched. CDR3 loop: CASSLTGGETQYF. The DNA for the CDR3 is TGCGCCAGCAGCTTGACGGGGGGAGAGACCCAGTACTTC.

This clonotype was counted many times. The chain couples TRBV5-1 to TRBJ2-2; no firm D call. Trimming shortened V by 3 bases and J by 2 bases, and 11 bases separated the two germline ends. Germline V gene sequence: CDR1 SGHRS, CDR2 YFSETQ. The CDR3 sequence is 15 residues long. The chain's CDR3 is CASSSHQINTGELFF. The CDR3 nucleotides are TGCGCCAGCAGCTCTCACCAGATAAACACCGGGGAGCTGTTTTTT.